The 21 T cell receptor beta chains given below trace back to one sample, sequenced in a study of T cells in localized non-small cell lung cancer. TCRdb keeps only in-frame clones here, not all; method: immunoSEQ multiplex PCR. Of 45,000 to 55,000 clones in the sample, approximately 77% were seen once. Sample: peripheral blood, taken before any cancer treatment. The origin of the receptors is a man aged 40-75 years with stage I squamous cell lung carcinoma.

This sequence joins TRBV7-7 and TRBJ2-5; 11 bases map to TRBD2. Germline CDR1 SSHAT, CDR2 FNYEAQ (reference sequence). Unmatched junction bases numbered 5, after V lost 5 bases and J lost 0 bases. This CDR3 comprises 16 residues. CDR3 in amino acids: CASSPGLAGNQETQYF. The CDR3 nucleotides are TGTGCCAGCAGCCCTGGACTAGCGGGTAACCAAGAGACCCAGTACTTC.

V and J are TRBV6-5 and TRBJ2-7; the match to TRBD2 covers 10 bases. Germline trimming cut 2 bases from V and 4 bases from J; bases unmatched to any gene: 5. The germline CDR1 and CDR2 sequences are MNHEY and SVGAGI. The CDR3 sequence is 15 residues long. In nucleotides, the CDR3 is TGTGCCAGCAGTTACGAAGCGGGGGGGCCGTACGAGCAGTACTTC. Protein sequence: CASSYEAGGPYEQYF.

The chain links TRBV6-5 to TRBJ2-3; 8 bases align to TRBD1. Germline CDR1 is MNHEY and CDR2 is SVGAGI. After removal of 2 bases from V and 6 bases from J, the junction contained 7 bases not matched to a gene. There are 15 residues in the CDR3. The DNA of the CDR3 is TGTGCCAGCAGTTACGGGTACAGGGGGGTGGATACGCAGTATTTT. Amino acid sequence: CASSYGYRGVDTQYF.

This chain joins TRBV19 and TRBJ1-2; no clear D. The CDR3 consists of 15 residues. Looked up from germline, CDR1 is LNHDA and CDR2 is SQIVND (reference sequence). V lost 2 bases to trimming and J lost 3 bases, with 13 bases between them. In nucleotides, the CDR3 is TGTGCCAGTAGTATAAGTTGGAGAGCGGACTATGGCTACACCTTC. It yields the protein CASSISWRADYGYTF.

The chain combines TRBV7-6 with TRBJ2-7; 7 bases are a match to TRBD1. The CDR3 consists of 15 residues. The V segment lost 5 bases and the J segment 5 bases; nucleotides outside the gene matches: 12. Germline V gene data show CDR1 as SGHVS and CDR2 as FNYEAQ. CDR3 amino acids: CASSATGAIFDEQYF. CDR3 bases: TGTGCCAGCAGCGCAACAGGGGCGATCTTCGACGAGCAGTACTTC. Full variable domain (missing parts from reference TRBV7-6 and TRBJ2-7): GAGVSQSPRYKVTKRGQDVALRCDPISGHVSLYWYRQALGQGPEFLTYFNYEAQQDKSGLPNDRFSAERPEGSISTLTIQRTEQRDSAMYRCASSATGAIFDEQYFGPGTRLTVT.

The chain joins TRBV6-6 to TRBJ1-1; D is unclear. The length of the CDR3 is 16 residues. Germline values: CDR1 MNHNY, CDR2 SVGAGI (reference sequence). Trimming shortened V by 5 bases and J by 1 base, and 17 bases separated the two germline ends. The CDR3 protein is CASSPNALTGNTEAFF. Here the CDR3 DNA reads TGTGCCAGCAGTCCAAACGCCCTGACTGGGAACACTGAAGCTTTCTTT.

The genes are TRBV30 and TRBJ1-5; D remains ambiguous. The CDR3 length is 13 residues. The V gene's germline CDR1 is GTSNPN and CDR2 SVGIG (reference sequence). V lost 8 bases and J lost 6, with 17 bases in between. As DNA, the CDR3 is TGTGCCCTGGAGGCAGGTGAGGCTCAGCCCCAGCATTTT. This codes for CALEAGEAQPQHF. Drawing the rest from reference TRBV30 and TRBJ1-5, the complete variable domain is SQTIHQWPATLVQPVGSPLSLECTVEGTSNPNLYWYRQAAGRGLQLLFYSVGIGQISSEVPQNLSASRPQDRQFILSSKKLLLSDSGFYLCALEAGEAQPQHFGDGTRLSIL.

The rearrangement uses TRBV28 and TRBJ2-3, with 9 bases lining up with TRBD2. J was trimmed by 2 bases and V by 8 bases; bases with no gene match: 8. This CDR3 comprises 15 residues. CDR1 and CDR2 from the germline V gene are MDHEN and SYDVKM. CDR3 region: CASLFSGGSTDTQYF. The CDR3 DNA is TGTGCCAGCCTTTTTAGCGGGGGATCCACAGATACGCAGTATTTT.

In this sample, this clone turned up a few times. CDR3 residues: CASSSRARGAEAFF. CDR3 DNA sequence: TGTGCCAGCAGTTCCCGGGCCCGGGGGGCTGAAGCTTTCTTT. The rearrangement joins TRBV6-6 to TRBJ1-1; D possibly corresponds to TRBD1 (5 bases). CDR1 is MNHNY, CDR2 SVGAGI, per germline (reference sequence). The CDR3 is 14 amino acids. Trimming took 4 bases from V and 6 from J, leaving 15 bases between them.

The J gene is TRBJ2-7, the V gene TRBV2, with 9 bases aligning to TRBD2. V trimming: 2 bases; J trimming: 3 bases; junction bases outside the gene matches: 5. The germline gives CDR1 SNHLY, CDR2 FYNNEI. The CDR3 runs to 15 residues. The CDR3 is CASSELAGNHYEQYF. The DNA of the CDR3 is TGTGCCAGCAGTGAACTAGCGGGGAACCACTACGAGCAGTACTTC.

This chain links TRBV6-5 with TRBJ2-1; the match to TRBD1 covers 9 bases. Trimming cost V 6 bases and J 6 bases; bases outside gene matches: 3. Germline lookup yields CDR1 MNHEY and CDR2 SVGAGI. The CDR3 has 13 residues. The CDR3 sequence is CASRTGGGNEQFF. The CDR3 coding sequence is TGTGCCAGCAGGACAGGGGGGGGCAATGAGCAGTTCTTC.

The rearrangement links TRBV7-2 to TRBJ2-7, with D unclear. The ends were cut back, 1 base at V and 4 bases at J, with 20 bases in the middle. CDR1 and CDR2 from the germline V gene are SGHTA and FQGNSA. This CDR3 spans 17 amino acids. CDR3 in amino acids: CASSLGPTGHLLYEQYF. The CDR3 DNA is TGTGCCAGCAGCTTAGGCCCAACCGGGCATCTACTATACGAGCAGTACTTC.

This chain joins TRBV7-9 and TRBJ1-2; possibly TRBD1 for D (5 bases). The germline V gene encodes CDR1 SEHNR and CDR2 FQNEAQ (reference sequence). V was shortened by 5 bases and J by 2 bases, with 12 bases between the two germline ends. The CDR3 has 14 residues. The CDR3 sequence is CASSVGPTNYGYTF. The CDR3, as DNA: TGTGCCAGCAGCGTGGGACCTACAAACTATGGCTACACCTTC.

The chain combines TRBV30 with TRBJ2-1; TRBD1 matches 8 bases. After removal of 4 bases from V and 4 bases from J, the junction contained 6 bases not matched to a gene. The CDR3 length is 14 residues. The V gene's germline CDR1 is GTSNPN and CDR2 SVGIG (reference sequence). CDR3 DNA sequence: TGTGCCTGGACCCCGACAGGGGATTACAATGAGCAGTTCTTC. Translating gives CAWTPTGDYNEQFF.

A few counts support this clone. The chain has TRBV1 and TRBJ1-4. TRBV1 is an annotated pseudogene. The CDR3 loop spans 17 amino acids. The CDR3 here is CTSSQNPATVTNEKLFF. CDR3 in DNA: TGCACCAGCAGCCAAAACCCCGCAACGGTCACTAATGAAAAACTGTTTTTT.

This chain links TRBV19 with TRBJ2-6, with D hard to call. The germline V gene encodes CDR1 LNHDA and CDR2 SQIVND (reference sequence). This CDR3 contains 15 residues. Trimming stripped 3 bases from V and 5 bases from J, with 11 bases between. The CDR3 DNA follows: TGTGCCAGTAGTATCAGCTCCGGGTGGGCCAACGTCCTGACTTTC. This codes for CASSISSGWANVLTF.

The V and J genes are TRBV19 and TRBJ2-1, with TRBD1 as a possible D gene (5 bases). CDR1 is LNHDA and CDR2 is SQIVND in the germline V gene (reference sequence). CDR3 length equals 13 residues. The V and J ends lost 6 bases and 4 bases respectively, with 10 bases between them. This CDR3 is CASSRQLYNEQFF. The CDR3 DNA sequence: TGTGCCAGTAGCCGACAGCTTTACAATGAGCAGTTCTTC.

On this clone itself: The junction does not match germline at one end; this may be a read error. The rearrangement joins TRBV28 to TRBJ2-1; 12 nucleotides match TRBD2. CDR3 size: 13 residues. Germline lookup yields CDR1 MDHEN and CDR2 SYDVKM. The CDR3 DNA reads as TGTGCCAGCAGAGACCCCACTAGCGGGGGGCCCCTCTTC. Protein sequence: CASRDPTSGGPLF.

The CDR3 here is CASSSYGQGRQETQYF. DNA of the CDR3: TGTGCCAGCAGCTCATACGGACAGGGACGGCAAGAGACCCAGTACTTC. V gene TRBV7-9 combines with J gene TRBJ2-5; 8 nucleotides align to TRBD1. Per the germline V gene, CDR1 is SEHNR and CDR2 is FQNEAQ (reference sequence). V lost 4 bases and J lost 2; bases outside the gene matches: 9. The CDR3 runs 16 residues.

This sequence joins TRBV5-1 and TRBJ2-5, with D tentatively TRBD1 or TRBD2 (5 bases each). Germline V CDR1 and CDR2: SGHRS, YFSETQ. This CDR3 spans 16 amino acids. The V end was cut by 0 bases, the J end by 1 base, with 13 bases between. The CDR3 spells CASSLAPGTVQETQYF. Here the CDR3 DNA reads TGCGCCAGCAGCTTGGCGCCCGGGACCGTCCAAGAGACCCAGTACTTC.

The gene calls are TRBV19 and TRBJ1-5, with TRBD1 identical over 8 bases. V dropped 6 bases and J dropped 5; count of bases not matched to a gene: 12. This CDR3 has 16 amino acids. Germline V gives CDR1 LNHDA, CDR2 SQIVND (reference sequence). The DNA of the CDR3 is TGTGCCAGTAGGAGCCAATCACAGGGGGACTATCAGCCCCAGCATTTT. Translated: CASRSQSQGDYQPQHF.